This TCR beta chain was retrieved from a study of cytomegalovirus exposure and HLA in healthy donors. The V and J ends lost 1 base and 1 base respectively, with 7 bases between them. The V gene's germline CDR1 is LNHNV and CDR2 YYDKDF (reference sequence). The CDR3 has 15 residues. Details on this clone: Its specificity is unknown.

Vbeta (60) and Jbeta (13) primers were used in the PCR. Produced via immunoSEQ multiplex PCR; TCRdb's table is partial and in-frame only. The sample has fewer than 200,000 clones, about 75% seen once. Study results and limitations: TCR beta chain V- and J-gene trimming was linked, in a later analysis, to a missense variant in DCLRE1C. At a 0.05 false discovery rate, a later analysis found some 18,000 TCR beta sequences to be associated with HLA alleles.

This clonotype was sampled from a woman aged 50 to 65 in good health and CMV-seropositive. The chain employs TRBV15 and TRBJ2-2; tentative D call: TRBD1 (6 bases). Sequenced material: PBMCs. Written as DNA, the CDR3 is TGTGCCACCAGCAGAGGACAGGTGAACACCGGGGAGCTGTTTTTT. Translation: CATSRGQVNTGELFF. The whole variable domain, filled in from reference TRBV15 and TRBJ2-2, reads DAMVIQNPRYQVTQFGKPVTLSCSQTLNHNVMYWYQQKSSQAPKLLFHYYDKDFNNEADTPDNFQSRRPNTSFCFLDIRSPGLGDTAMYLCATSRGQVNTGELFFGEGSRLTVL.